The entry below gives a single TCR beta chain sequence along with its context. The record originates from a study of T cell changes during pregnancy in multiple sclerosis. TCRdb keeps only in-frame clones here, not all; method: immunoSEQ multiplex PCR. Among 75,000 to 95,000 clones, 75% to 95% were seen once, and the ten largest hold approximately 0.9%. The germline CDR1 and CDR2 sequences are SQVTM and ANQGSEA. V was clipped by 6 bases and J by 1 base; unmatched bases: 8. The CDR3 contains 15 residues. The clonotype was recovered from a female donor with multiple sclerosis, enrolled in a pregnancy study. This chain links TRBV29-1 with TRBJ2-7, with TRBD1 matching 11 bases. The starting material was peripheral blood, obtained before pregnancy. The CDR3 sequence is CSVKAGQGASYEQYF. DNA of the CDR3: TGCAGCGTGAAGGCCGGACAGGGGGCTTCCTACGAGCAGTACTTC.